This record looks at one T cell receptor (beta chain) sequence and its context. Its antigen is not known. Via MiXCR, TCRdb re-called the 5' RACE reads, giving one row per CDR3 protein. The sample comprises 400,000 to 500,000 distinct CDR3 sequences, about 18% of which are singletons, and 12% rests with the top ten. The data derive from a study of identical twins. The V and J ends lost 9 bases and 4 bases respectively, with 9 bases between them. This CDR3 contains 11 residues. Per germline, CDR1 SEHNR and CDR2 FQNEAQ (reference sequence). Study-wide findings and caveats: Beta out-of-frame sequences showed weaker excess sharing between twins.

This sequence joins TRBV7-9 and TRBJ1-1; no clear D gene. This clonotype was sampled from a man over 45 in good health. Specimen: naive T cells sorted from blood. Written as DNA, the CDR3 is TGTGCCAGTAACTGGGGCACTGAAGCTTTCTTT. Encoded protein: CASNWGTEAFF.